The sequence of this T cell receptor beta chain was determined in a study of blood T cell repertoires in COVID-19. For the study at large: Samples of COVID-19 (acute and convalescent) were obtained from the United States, Italy and Spain.

Profiled with immunoSEQ multiplex PCR; TCRdb holds only in-frame clones, not every one. This table holds 250,000 to 400,000 clones, approximately 89% found once. Two negative PCRs, clearance, or symptom resolution had been documented for recovered Cohort 3 donors. The CDR3 totals 15 residues. The germline V gene encodes CDR1 ENHRY and CDR2 SYGVKD. The ends were cut back, 6 bases at V and 0 bases at J, with 12 bases in the middle. Specimen: PBMCs or T cells enriched from blood (not recorded which). The chain carries TRBV10-3 and TRBJ1-5; the D gene is possibly TRBD1 (5 bases). The TCR originated in a woman between 25 and 40 years old who had recovered from COVID-19. The CDR3 DNA is TGTGCCATCAGGTCCGGGGGAGGTAGCAATCAGCCCCAGCATTTT. It codes for CAIRSGGGSNQPQHF.